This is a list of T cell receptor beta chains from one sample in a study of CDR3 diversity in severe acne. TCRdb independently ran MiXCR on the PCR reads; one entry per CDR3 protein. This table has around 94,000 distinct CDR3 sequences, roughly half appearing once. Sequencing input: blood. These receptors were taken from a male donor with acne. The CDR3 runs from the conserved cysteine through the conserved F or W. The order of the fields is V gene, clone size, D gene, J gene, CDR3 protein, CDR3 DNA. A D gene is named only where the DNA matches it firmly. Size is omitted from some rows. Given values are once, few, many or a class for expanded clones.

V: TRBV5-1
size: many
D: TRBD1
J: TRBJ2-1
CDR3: CASSRTGGVEQFF
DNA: TGCGCCAGCAGCCGGACAGGGGGAGTTGAGCAGTTCTTC

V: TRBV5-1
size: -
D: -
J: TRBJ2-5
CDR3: CASSLVASANQETQYF
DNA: TGCGCCAGCAGCTTGGTAGCTAGCGCCAACCAAGAGACCCAGTACTTC

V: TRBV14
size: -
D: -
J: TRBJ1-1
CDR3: CASSQALLGGKRNTEAFF
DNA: TGTGCCAGCAGCCAAGCCCTTCTAGGTGGGAAGCGTAACACTGAAGCTTTCTTT

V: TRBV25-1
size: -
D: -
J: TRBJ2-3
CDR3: CASSETPPRGDTQYF
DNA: TGTGCCAGCAGTGAAACCCCCCCTCGCGGAGATACGCAGTATTTT

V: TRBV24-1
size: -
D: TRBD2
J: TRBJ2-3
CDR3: CATSDLRTSGNIGTDTQYF
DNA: TGTGCCACCAGTGATCTACGGACTAGCGGGAACATCGGCACAGATACGCAGTATTTT

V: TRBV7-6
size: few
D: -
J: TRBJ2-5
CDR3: CASRKDRTQETQYF
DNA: TGTGCCAGCAGAAAAGACAGGACCCAAGAGACCCAGTACTTC

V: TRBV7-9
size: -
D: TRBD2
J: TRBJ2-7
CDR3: CASRIVAGGPGEQYF
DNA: TGTGCCAGCAGGATTGTAGCGGGAGGGCCGGGCGAGCAGTACTTC

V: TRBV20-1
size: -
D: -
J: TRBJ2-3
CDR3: CSAIYRAQPDTQYF
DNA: TGCAGTGCTATCTACAGGGCTCAGCCAGATACGCAGTATTTT

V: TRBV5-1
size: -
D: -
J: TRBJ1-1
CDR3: CASSRGSTEAFF
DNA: TGCGCCAGCTCGCGGGGCTCCACTGAAGCTTTCTTT

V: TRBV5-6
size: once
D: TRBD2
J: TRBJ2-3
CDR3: CASSSGLVSDTQYF
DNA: TGTGCCAGCAGCTCCGGACTAGTGTCAGATACGCAGTATTTT

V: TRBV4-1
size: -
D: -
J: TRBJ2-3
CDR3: CASSTGTGDTQYF
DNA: TGCGCCAGCAGCACCGGGACTGGCGATACGCAGTATTTT

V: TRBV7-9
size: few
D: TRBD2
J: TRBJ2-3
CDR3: CASSLKREGGTDTQYF
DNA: TGTGCCAGCAGCCTGAAGCGGGAGGGGGGCACAGATACGCAGTATTTT

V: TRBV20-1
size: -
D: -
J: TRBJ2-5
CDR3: CSPRDNQETQYF
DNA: TGCAGTCCTCGGGACAACCAAGAGACCCAGTACTTC

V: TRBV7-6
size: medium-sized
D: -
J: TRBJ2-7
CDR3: CASSYSGSYEQYF
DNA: TGTGCCAGCAGCTACTCGGGTTCCTACGAGCAGTACTTC

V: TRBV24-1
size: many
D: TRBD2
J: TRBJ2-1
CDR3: CATSDPGTSGRFYNEQFF
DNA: TGTGCCACCAGTGATCCGGGGACTAGCGGGAGGTTCTACAATGAGCAGTTCTTC

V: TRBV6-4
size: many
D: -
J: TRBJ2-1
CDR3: CASSPRGSGGNEQFF
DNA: TGTGCCTCCTCACCCCGGGGTAGTGGAGGCAATGAGCAGTTCTTC

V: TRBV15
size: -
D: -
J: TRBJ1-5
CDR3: CATSSGRGESQPQHF
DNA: TGTGCCACCAGCAGCGGGCGGGGGGAAAGTCAGCCCCAGCATTTT

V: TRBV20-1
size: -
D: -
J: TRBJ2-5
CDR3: CSARNLQGAVYGYTFGSGTQYF
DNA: -